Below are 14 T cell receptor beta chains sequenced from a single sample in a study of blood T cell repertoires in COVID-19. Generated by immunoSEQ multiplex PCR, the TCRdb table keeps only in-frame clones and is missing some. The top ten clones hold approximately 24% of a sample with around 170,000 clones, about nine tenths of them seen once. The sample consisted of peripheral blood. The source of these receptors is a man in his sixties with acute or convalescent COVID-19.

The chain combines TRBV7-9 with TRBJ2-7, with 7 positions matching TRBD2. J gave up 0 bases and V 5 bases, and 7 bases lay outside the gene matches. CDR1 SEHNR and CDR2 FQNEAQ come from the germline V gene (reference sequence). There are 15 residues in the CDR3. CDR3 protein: CASSPALAVSYEQYF. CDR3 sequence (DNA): TGTGCCAGCAGCCCCGCCCTAGCGGTCTCCTACGAGCAGTACTTC.

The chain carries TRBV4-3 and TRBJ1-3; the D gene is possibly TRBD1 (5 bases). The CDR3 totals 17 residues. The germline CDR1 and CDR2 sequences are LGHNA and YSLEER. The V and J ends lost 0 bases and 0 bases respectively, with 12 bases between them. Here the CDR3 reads CASSQDLGAHSGNTIYF. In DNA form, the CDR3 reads TGCGCCAGCAGCCAAGATTTAGGGGCTCACTCTGGAAACACCATATATTTT.

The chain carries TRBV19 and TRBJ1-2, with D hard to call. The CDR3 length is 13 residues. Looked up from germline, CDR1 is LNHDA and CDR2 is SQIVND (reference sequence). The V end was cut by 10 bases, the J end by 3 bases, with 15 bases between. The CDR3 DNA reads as TGTGCCACCCGAAATCGCGTTGACTATGGCTACACCTTC. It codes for CATRNRVDYGYTF.

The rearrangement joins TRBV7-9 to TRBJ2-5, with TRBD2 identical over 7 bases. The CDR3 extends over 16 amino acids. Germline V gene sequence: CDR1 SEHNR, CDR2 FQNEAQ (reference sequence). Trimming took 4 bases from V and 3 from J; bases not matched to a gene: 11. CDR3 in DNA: TGTGCCAGCAGCTATCCTTCCCGGACTAGTAAAGAGACCCAGTACTTC. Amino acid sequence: CASSYPSRTSKETQYF.

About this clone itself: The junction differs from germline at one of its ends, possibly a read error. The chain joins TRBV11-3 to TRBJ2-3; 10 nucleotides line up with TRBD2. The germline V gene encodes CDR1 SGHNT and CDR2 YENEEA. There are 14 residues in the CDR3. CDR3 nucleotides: TGTGCCAGCAGCTTAGATCTCGGTCTAGCGGGAGAAGATTTT. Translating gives CASSLDLGLAGEDF.

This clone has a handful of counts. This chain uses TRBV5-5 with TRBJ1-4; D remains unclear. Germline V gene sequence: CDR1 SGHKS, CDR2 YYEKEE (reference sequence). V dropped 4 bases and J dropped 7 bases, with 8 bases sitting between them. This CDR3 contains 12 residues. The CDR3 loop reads CASSPLSEKLFF. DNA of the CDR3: TGTGCCAGCAGCCCCCTGAGTGAAAAACTGTTTTTT.

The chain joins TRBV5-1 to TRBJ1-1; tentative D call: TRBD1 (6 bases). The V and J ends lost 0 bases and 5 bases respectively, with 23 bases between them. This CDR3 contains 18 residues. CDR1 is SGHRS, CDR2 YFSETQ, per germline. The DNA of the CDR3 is TGCGCCAGCAGCTTGGGTAGGGGGTTCGGCCACGGCGTGACTGAAGCTTTCTTT. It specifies CASSLGRGFGHGVTEAFF. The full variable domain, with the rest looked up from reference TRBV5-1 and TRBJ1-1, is KAGVTQTPRYLIKTRGQQVTLSCSPISGHRSVSWYQQTPGQGLQFLFEYFSETQRNKGNFPGRFSGRQFSNSRSEMNVSTLELGDSALYLCASSLGRGFGHGVTEAFFGQGTRLTVV.

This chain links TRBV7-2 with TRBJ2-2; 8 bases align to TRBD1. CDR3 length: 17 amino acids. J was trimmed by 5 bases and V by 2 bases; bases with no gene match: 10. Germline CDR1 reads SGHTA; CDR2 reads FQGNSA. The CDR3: CASSLTRQGAWTGELFF. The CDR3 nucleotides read TGTGCCAGCAGCTTAACCCGGCAGGGGGCCTGGACCGGGGAGCTGTTTTTT.

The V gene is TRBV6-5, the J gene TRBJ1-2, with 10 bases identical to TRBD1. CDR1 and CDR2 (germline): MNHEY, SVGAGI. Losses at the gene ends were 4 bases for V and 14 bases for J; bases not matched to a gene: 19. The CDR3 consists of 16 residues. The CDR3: CASSSITGTGDLVGTF. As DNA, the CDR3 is TGTGCCAGCAGTTCTATAACCGGGACAGGGGACCTAGTGGGAACCTTC.

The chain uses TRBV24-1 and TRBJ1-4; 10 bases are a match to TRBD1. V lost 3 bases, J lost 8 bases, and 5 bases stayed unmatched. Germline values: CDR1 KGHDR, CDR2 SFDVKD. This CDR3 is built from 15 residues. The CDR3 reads CATSDDGQGDEKLFF. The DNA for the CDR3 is TGTGCCACCAGTGATGATGGACAGGGGGACGAAAAACTGTTTTTT.

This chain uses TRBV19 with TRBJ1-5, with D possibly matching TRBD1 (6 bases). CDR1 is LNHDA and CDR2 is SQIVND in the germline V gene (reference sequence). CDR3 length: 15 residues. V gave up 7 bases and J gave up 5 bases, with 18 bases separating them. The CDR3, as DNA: TGTGCCAGTACCCAAGAAGGGACATCGGATCAGCCCCAGCATTTT. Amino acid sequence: CASTQEGTSDQPQHF.

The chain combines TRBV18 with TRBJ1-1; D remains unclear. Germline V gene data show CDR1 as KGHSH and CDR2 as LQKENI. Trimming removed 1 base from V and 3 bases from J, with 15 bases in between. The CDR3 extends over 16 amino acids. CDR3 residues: CASSPQESVTDTEAFF. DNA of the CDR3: TGTGCCAGCTCACCACAGGAGTCTGTTACGGACACTGAAGCTTTCTTT.

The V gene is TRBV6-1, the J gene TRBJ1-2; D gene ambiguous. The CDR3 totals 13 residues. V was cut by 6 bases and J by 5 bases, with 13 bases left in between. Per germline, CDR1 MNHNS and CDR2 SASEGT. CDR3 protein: CASRTTERYGYTF. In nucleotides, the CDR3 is TGTGCCAGCAGGACCACAGAGAGATATGGCTACACCTTC.

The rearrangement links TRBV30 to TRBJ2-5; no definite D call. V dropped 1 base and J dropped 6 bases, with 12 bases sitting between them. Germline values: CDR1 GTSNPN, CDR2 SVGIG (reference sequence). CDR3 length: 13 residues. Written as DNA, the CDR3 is TGTGCCTGGAGTGATACCCTAGAGAAGACCCAGTACTTC. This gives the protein CAWSDTLEKTQYF.